This TCR beta chain was identified during a study of OX40 agonist ivuxolimab in advanced cancers. About the full investigation: The costimulatory receptor OX40 (CD134) was targeted by ivuxolimab, a fully human IgG2 agonistic monoclonal antibody. Intravenous ivuxolimab was administered to patients every 2 weeks at six dose levels: 0.01, 0.1, 0.3, 1.5, 3 and 10 mg/kg. Of the approximately 54 dose-escalation patients, hepatocellular carcinoma was present in around 20, melanoma in approximately 15, renal cell carcinoma in 9 and head and neck cancer in 9. The dose-escalation cohort was about 83% male with a mean age of around 64 years, ranging from roughly 23 to 85. Patients were allowed to have had prior anti-PD-1, anti-PD-L1 or anti-CTLA-4 therapy, and approximately 40% of the dose-escalation patients had been treated with checkpoint inhibitors. Partial responses occurred in three dose-escalation patients, of whom one had hepatocellular carcinoma and two had cutaneous melanoma. The point of sequencing TCRbeta in the periphery was to test whether ivuxolimab changed TCR sequence diversity and drove clonal T-cell expansion. The paper covers the monotherapy dose-escalation part of the phase I ivuxolimab trial, which included N of about 56 patients. Results and caveats for the whole study, not just this receptor: On average, CD8+ T cells showed more expanded clones than CD4+ T cells after ivuxolimab. In partial responders in the 0.1-3.0 mg/kg groups, normalized peripheral clonal expansion was found to be among the lowest, especially among CD8+ T cells. The antigen specificity of the clonally expanded peripheral T cells was not determined. At doses from 0.1 to 3.0 mg/kg, clonal expansion was seen in both CD4+ and CD8+ blood T cells between baseline and week 6. Low levels of normalized T-cell clonal expansion were also seen in some patients who did not respond.

This clone appeared a single time. Its antigen is currently not known. Base-call qualities are not available, and no considerably larger clone is one nucleotide away. To sequence the TCRbeta CDR3 region, genomic DNA was isolated from the sorted cells. The immunoSEQ Assay was used for sequencing of TCRbeta CDR3 regions. TCRdb carries this immuneACCESS record with in-frame sequences only. Its versions omit some clonotypes, under half of them owing to an unresolved V gene in the studies checked, with the rest unexplained. The sample table records about 41,000 clones; more than 70% of these occur just once. The ten largest account for roughly 3.4% of the sample. The trial excluded patients who had a history of autoimmune disease or who were on systemic immunosuppression. In every dose cohort, peripheral blood was drawn for TCR sequencing at baseline, cycle 4 day 1, and cycle 7 day 1. The samples were taken from a phase I, first-in-human, multicenter, open-label dose-escalation trial of ivuxolimab. The trial enrolled adults with locally advanced or metastatic head and neck squamous cell, hepatocellular, melanoma or renal cell carcinoma. Before TCR sequencing, CD4+ T cells and CD8+ T cells from peripheral blood were sorted into separate populations.

The V and J ends are trimmed by 8 bases and 4 bases, leaving 6 bases between them. CDR1 LNHDA and CDR2 SQIVND are derived from the germline V gene (reference sequence). Inclusive of the bounding cysteine and phenylalanine, the CDR3 is 11 residues long. Only the CDR3 DNA stays, 33 bases, in frame from base 1. The sequenced sample was CD4+ or CD8+ T cells sorted from blood, obtained in a trial of the OX40 agonist ivuxolimab. The clonotype originates from an adult with an advanced solid tumor such as melanoma, head and neck, liver or kidney cancer. This sequence uses TRBV19 and TRBJ2-1; too little of a D gene remains to name it. The CDR3 is CASLKYNEQFF. The DNA is TGTGCCAGTCTTAAGTACAATGAGCAGTTCTTC.